The entry below describes one T cell receptor (beta chain). What it binds is unknown. No conserved phenylalanine or tryptophan ends this CDR3, so it is likely a read error. Priming with a constant-region primer yielded TCR beta cDNA from 500 ng total RNA. Three rounds of nested multiplex PCR with slightly modified ARM-PCR produced TCR beta libraries. Each of the first two PCR rounds ran approximately 11 cycles with TRBV1-TRBV30 forward and C-beta reverse primers. TCRdb re-called the multiplex PCR reads through MiXCR, storing one row per CDR3 protein. The sample yields 100,000 or so distinct CDR3 sequences, about 70% seen once. The sample is drawn from a study of tumor-infiltrating lymphocytes in primary liver carcinoma. At the level of the study: The five patients, who were men and women, ranged in age from 30 to 69 years. Read depth, roughly 3.5 to 8 million productive TCRbeta reads, did not differ significantly between tissues.

Co-extraction of both nucleic acids (RNA and DNA) used roughly 19-33 mg of unsorted bulk tissue. Study results and limitations: Significantly larger top-250-clone fractions were found in tumors than in blood (p = 0.039). Tumor-adjacent and tumor-blood pairs overlapped less than tumor region pairs did.

Per germline, CDR1 SGHRS and CDR2 YFSETQ. The CDR3 loop spans 14 amino acids. V trimming: 3 bases; J trimming: 6 bases; junction bases outside the gene matches: 5. The sample comprised liver tumor tissue from sampling region 5. Documented subset: tumor region T5, tumor centre. The chain combines TRBV5-1 with TRBJ2-1; 8 bases match TRBD2. This receptor was identified in a woman aged 55 to 70 with primary liver carcinoma and hepatitis B virus infection. The CDR3 reads CASSSGLAGNEQFL. The CDR3 DNA follows: TGCGCCAGCAGCTCCGGGCTAGCGGGCAATGAGCAGTTCTTA.